This passage covers 10 T cell receptor beta chains from one sample sequenced in a study of Ad26.COV2.S vaccination and SARS-CoV-2 variants. Only in-frame clones appear in the TCRdb table, and some are missing; sequencing was by immunoSEQ multiplex PCR. The sample lists approximately 300,000 clones, over 80% seen once, with around 2.2% in the top ten. Treatment of the sample: roughly 18 received Ad26.COV2.S at low or high dose, single or two shots; about 5 received placebo; per-sample allocation not given. Samples analyzed were those drawn on day 63 after the first vaccine or placebo injection. This material consisted of peripheral blood, taken in a trial of Ad26.COV2.S vaccine versus placebo. The receptors here all came from a person aged 18-60 years who received the Ad26.COV2.S COVID-19 vaccine or a placebo.

This chain uses TRBV6-4 with TRBJ1-4; 9 bases align to TRBD1. Trimming removed 8 bases from V and 4 bases from J; junction bases left unmatched: 5. CDR1 and CDR2 (germline): MRHNA, SNTAGT. The CDR3 runs 14 residues. Written as DNA, the CDR3 is TGTGCCAGCCGACCGGACAGGGGTAATGAAAAACTGTTTTTT. It specifies CASRPDRGNEKLFF.

This clone showed up just a few times. The rearrangement joins TRBV24-1 to TRBJ2-3; TRBD1 agrees at 8 bases. CDR3 length equals 15 residues. V shed 6 bases and J 2 bases; nucleotides not matched to a gene: 6. Germline CDR1 reads KGHDR; CDR2 reads SFDVKD. Here the CDR3 DNA reads TGTGCCACCAGTCTGGGGACAGGTCACACAGATACGCAGTATTTT. It translates to CATSLGTGHTDTQYF.

This clone occurred once. CDR3 loop: CASLDGVTRYPSNEQFF. CDR3 sequence (DNA): TGTGCCAGCCTCGATGGGGTAACCCGGTACCCCTCCAATGAGCAGTTCTTC. V gene TRBV2 combines with J gene TRBJ2-1; no firm D call. V dropped 8 bases and J dropped 6 bases, with 26 bases sitting between them. The CDR3 covers 17 residues. Germline V gene sequence: CDR1 SNHLY, CDR2 FYNNEI.

This clone was observed at least ten times. The CDR3 bases are TGTGCCACCAGCAGAGATAGGAGGGCAGGCGAGCAGTACTTC. Protein sequence: CATSRDRRAGEQYF. The J gene is TRBJ2-7, the V gene TRBV15; maybe TRBD2 (6 bases). This CDR3 is built from 14 residues. V gave up 0 bases and J gave up 6 bases, with 12 bases separating them. CDR1 LNHNV and CDR2 YYDKDF come from the germline V gene (reference sequence). The variable domain in full, with the rest retrieved from reference TRBV15 and TRBJ2-7, is DAMVIQNPRYQVTQFGKPVTLSCSQTLNHNVMYWYQQKSSQAPKLLFHYYDKDFNNEADTPDNFQSRRPNTSFCFLDIRSPGLGDTAMYLCATSRDRRAGEQYFGPGTRLTVT.

This clone showed up just once. The CDR3 protein is CASSLTTRGPPQFF. The DNA for the CDR3 is TGTGCCAGCAGCTTAACTACCAGGGGGCCGCCGCAGTTCTTC. The V gene is TRBV7-2, the J gene TRBJ2-1; 8 nucleotides agree with TRBD1. Germline CDR1 SGHTA, CDR2 FQGNSA. Trimming removed 2 bases from V and 12 bases from J; junction bases left unmatched: 9. CDR3 length: 14 residues.

The J gene is TRBJ2-2, the V gene TRBV6-5; 10 bases match TRBD1. The V gene's germline CDR1 is MNHEY and CDR2 SVGAGI. V shed 2 bases and J 4 bases; nucleotides not matched to a gene: 4. The CDR3 loop spans 16 amino acids. The CDR3 DNA is TGTGCCAGCAGTTACGGGACAGGGGTGTTCACCGGGGAGCTGTTTTTT. Its protein is CASSYGTGVFTGELFF.

As DNA, the CDR3 is TGTGCCAGCACCCAAGGGGCTAGCGAGCAGTACTTC. This gives the protein CASTQGASEQYF. V and J are TRBV12-3 or TRBV12-4 and TRBJ2-7; TRBD1 is a possible D gene (5 bases). The CDR3 spans 12 residues. The V end was cut by 7 bases, the J end by 6 bases, with 13 bases between.

This chain joins TRBV13 and TRBJ1-6, with TRBD1 identical over 11 bases. The V and J ends lost 5 bases and 4 bases, in that order; junction bases with no gene match: 10. Germline V CDR1 and CDR2: PRHDT, FYEKMQ (reference sequence). The CDR3 has 18 amino acids. The CDR3 nucleotides are TGTGCCAGCAGCCCAGGGACAGGGGGAGTCGGGTATAATTCACCCCTCCACTTT. This translates into CASSPGTGGVGYNSPLHF.

The V call is TRBV18, the J call TRBJ2-4; D may be TRBD1 (5 bases). This CDR3 contains 14 residues. The germline gives CDR1 KGHSH, CDR2 LQKENI. The V gene lost 2 bases and the J gene lost 8 bases, with 13 bases spanning the gap. Here the CDR3 reads CASSPRQGVYIQYF. The CDR3 region has the DNA TGTGCCAGCTCACCAAGGCAGGGTGTTTACATTCAGTACTTC.

This rearrangement joins TRBV19 to TRBJ1-3; the D is unclear. The CDR3 sequence is 16 residues long. Between the trimmed V and J ends, which lost 8 bases and 1 base, there was a span of 18 bases. Germline values: CDR1 LNHDA, CDR2 SQIVND (reference sequence). The DNA for the CDR3 is TGTGCCAGTCTGACCTGGGAATTGACGTCTGGAAACACCATATATTTT. Its protein product is CASLTWELTSGNTIYF.